Listed below are T cell receptor beta chains from one sample, sequenced in a study of cytomegalovirus exposure and HLA in healthy donors. The protocol was immunoSEQ multiplex PCR, while the TCRdb copy is restricted to in-frame clones and leaves out a portion. The data contain approximately 100,000 clones, 75% to 80% of them seen just once; the ten biggest clones take up around 6.1%. Input material: PBMCs. These receptors were collected from a man aged 55 to 70 in good health and CMV-seropositive. CDR3s leave out the opening cysteine and the closing phenylalanine or tryptophan. The order of the fields is V gene, J gene, CDR3 protein.

v_call: TRBV19
j_call: TRBJ1-2
cdr3_aa: ASGPGMGIRYT

v_call: TRBV5-8
j_call: TRBJ1-1
cdr3_aa: ASSLPPYRDNTEAF

v_call: TRBV5-1
j_call: TRBJ2-7
cdr3_aa: ASSLRTGVSEQY

v_call: TRBV5-1
j_call: TRBJ1-1
cdr3_aa: ASTVPGTGGSSEAF

v_call: TRBV5-4
j_call: TRBJ2-3
cdr3_aa: ASRVDSGASDTQY

v_call: TRBV9
j_call: TRBJ1-1
cdr3_aa: ASSVATGPEKSF

v_call: TRBV18
j_call: TRBJ1-2
cdr3_aa: ASSPGQDYGYT

v_call: TRBV13
j_call: TRBJ2-5
cdr3_aa: ASSSILAGFQETQY

v_call: TRBV2
j_call: TRBJ1-4
cdr3_aa: ASSPRVTNEKLF

v_call: TRBV10-1
j_call: TRBJ1-6
cdr3_aa: ASSGGTGPPLH

v_call: TRBV7-9
j_call: TRBJ1-6
cdr3_aa: ASSLVLGDISYNSPLH

v_call: TRBV19
j_call: TRBJ2-3
cdr3_aa: ASSPGRGGTTDTQY

v_call: TRBV15
j_call: TRBJ1-2
cdr3_aa: ATSAVGGQGLYGYT

v_call: TRBV7-2
j_call: TRBJ2-2
cdr3_aa: ASSLRGIESGELF

v_call: TRBV11-2
j_call: TRBJ1-4
cdr3_aa: ASSTGGTNEKLF

v_call: TRBV5-1
j_call: TRBJ1-6
cdr3_aa: ASSLVEGGSNSPLH

v_call: TRBV9
j_call: TRBJ1-1
cdr3_aa: ASSVGAVNTEAF

v_call: TRBV19
j_call: TRBJ2-5
cdr3_aa: ASSIVDRQETQY

v_call: TRBV2
j_call: TRBJ2-2
cdr3_aa: ASRATSGGGGELF

v_call: TRBV18
j_call: TRBJ2-7
cdr3_aa: ASSPHVEVSEQY

v_call: TRBV6-5
j_call: .
cdr3_aa: ASSYSPSAAYEQY

v_call: TRBV6-1
j_call: TRBJ1-2
cdr3_aa: ASSQEVHYGYT

v_call: TRBV5-5
j_call: TRBJ1-5
cdr3_aa: ASSTRTGINQPQH

v_call: TRBV6-5
j_call: TRBJ1-5
cdr3_aa: ASRSRDSNQPQH